The 16 T cell receptor beta chains below come from one sample, sequenced in a study of cytomegalovirus exposure and HLA in healthy donors. 60 Vbeta and 13 Jbeta primers were used in PCR. Profiled with immunoSEQ multiplex PCR; TCRdb holds only in-frame clones, not every one. The sample has about 180,000 clones, 70% to 85% seen once. The sample taken for sequencing was PBMCs. The receptor set was obtained from a man younger than 35 in good health and CMV-seronegative.

This rearrangement joins TRBV5-4 to TRBJ2-4, with D possibly being TRBD2 (5 bases). CDR3 length: 15 amino acids. The V end was cut by 3 bases, the J end by 0 bases, with 10 bases between. From germline, CDR1 is SGHNT and CDR2 YYREEE (reference sequence). The CDR3 sequence is CASSSSGLAKNIQYF. The CDR3, as DNA: TGTGCCAGCAGCTCAAGCGGTCTAGCCAAAAACATTCAGTACTTC.

The chain joins TRBV5-6 to TRBJ1-5, with TRBD1 matching over 10 bases. Germline CDR1 and CDR2: SGHDT and YYEEEE. The V segment lost 3 bases and the J segment 7 bases; nucleotides outside the gene matches: 4. The CDR3 extends over 14 amino acids. CDR3 protein: CASSSTGGWQPQHF. CDR3 sequence (DNA): TGTGCCAGCAGCTCGACAGGGGGCTGGCAGCCCCAGCATTTT.

V usage is TRBV2 and J usage is TRBJ2-5; TRBD1 matches 10 bases. TRBJ2-7 explains the end of the DNA better; the J call may be wrong. This CDR3 spans 16 amino acids. CDR1 SNHLY and CDR2 FYNNEI come from the germline V gene. The CDR3 DNA sequence: TGTGCCAGCAGTGAAAAAGGGACAGGGGTTATGGCCGAGCAGTACTTC. As protein: CASSEKGTGVMAEQYF.

This clone was found a few times. This chain joins TRBV29-1 and TRBJ2-7; perhaps TRBD2 as D (5 bases). Germline V gene data show CDR1 as SQVTM and CDR2 as ANQGSEA. CDR3 length: 12 residues. With 4 bases removed from V and 6 bases from J, the gap between germline ends came to 13 bases. The CDR3 DNA follows: TGCAGCGTTGGCACTACTAGTCTCGAGCAGTACTTC. This translates into CSVGTTSLEQYF.

The chain joins TRBV7-9 to TRBJ1-5; 10 bases match TRBD1. CDR1 and CDR2 (germline): SEHNR, FQNEAQ (reference sequence). This CDR3 is 19 amino acids long. The J segment lost 2 bases and the V segment lost 5 bases, leaving 15 bases of the junction unmatched. CDR3 DNA: TGTGCCAGCAGCCGGTCTGGAGGGGGGACAGGGGTTGGCAATCAGCCCCAGCATTTT. It specifies CASSRSGGGTGVGNQPQHF.

The V call is TRBV6-5, the J call TRBJ2-7; 8 bases fit TRBD1. Germline CDR1 is MNHEY and CDR2 is SVGAGI. CDR3 length equals 14 residues. V shed 5 bases, J shed 2 bases, and the junction held 5 bases outside the gene matches. CDR3 in DNA: TGTGCCAGCAGTGCCGACAGGGGTCCCTACGAGCAGTACTTC. Protein sequence: CASSADRGPYEQYF.

The rearrangement joins TRBV14 to TRBJ2-6, with no clear D. This CDR3 has 15 amino acids. Germline lookup yields CDR1 SGHDN and CDR2 FVKESK. V was cut by 4 bases and J by 2 bases, with 9 bases left in between. The CDR3 region is CASSRAITGANVLTF. For the CDR3, the DNA is TGTGCCAGCAGCCGCGCTATTACTGGGGCCAACGTCCTGACTTTC.

This rearrangement joins TRBV27 to TRBJ2-7; no clear D. CDR1 is MNHEY, CDR2 SMNVEV, per germline (reference sequence). V shed 0 bases and J shed 0 bases, with 9 bases lying between them. CDR3 length equals 15 residues. CDR3 nucleotides: TGTGCCAGCAGTTTATCTTCTCCGGGCTCCTACGAGCAGTACTTC. This sequence encodes CASSLSSPGSYEQYF.

The chain links TRBV5-4 to TRBJ2-1; the match to TRBD1 covers 8 bases. Germline values: CDR1 SGHNT, CDR2 YYREEE (reference sequence). V lost 3 bases and J lost 6; bases outside the gene matches: 8. The CDR3 loop spans 15 amino acids. Here the CDR3 DNA reads TGTGCCAGCAGCTCAGGACAGGGTGCCACCAATGAGCAGTTCTTC. Translated: CASSSGQGATNEQFF.

V is TRBV12-5 and J is TRBJ1-3; D not certain. This CDR3 comprises 17 residues. The ends were cut back, 0 bases at V and 0 bases at J, with 12 bases in the middle. Germline loops: CDR1 LGHNT, CDR2 FRNRAP. The CDR3 DNA reads TGTGCTAGTGGTTTGGTCATATATCCCAGCTCTGGAAACACCATATATTTT. This translates into CASGLVIYPSSGNTIYF.

The chain combines TRBV2 with TRBJ1-2; D is uncertain. Trimming removed 6 bases at V and 4 bases at J, with 24 bases between. Looked up from germline, CDR1 is SNHLY and CDR2 is FYNNEI. This CDR3 is built from 17 residues. The CDR3 coding sequence is TGTGCCAGCAGGAGAACGGGTGGCTTACCGACTATCTATGGCTACACCTTC. As protein: CASRRTGGLPTIYGYTF.

The chain is built from TRBV2 and TRBJ1-3; 8 positions agree with TRBD1. This CDR3 is 18 amino acids long. Germline V gives CDR1 SNHLY, CDR2 FYNNEI. V lost 3 bases and J lost 0; bases outside the gene matches: 10. The CDR3 coding sequence is TGTGCCAGCAGTGATGTCGGATTACAGGGGGACTCTGGAAACACCATATATTTT. It specifies CASSDVGLQGDSGNTIYF.

The V call is TRBV19, the J call TRBJ1-2; 7 nucleotides match TRBD1. Germline V CDR1 and CDR2: LNHDA, SQIVND (reference sequence). The CDR3 sequence is 16 residues long. With V trimmed by 1 base and J by 5 bases, 10 bases remained unmatched. The CDR3, as DNA: TGTGCCAGTAGTATAGTTGAGACAGGGAGGAGGTATGGCTACACCTTC. Its protein is CASSIVETGRRYGYTF. The whole variable domain, filled in from reference TRBV19 and TRBJ1-2, reads DGGITQSPKYLFRKEGQNVTLSCEQNLNHDAMYWYRQDPGQGLRLIYYSQIVNDFQKGDIAEGYSVSREKKESFPLTVTSAQKNPTAFYLCASSIVETGRRYGYTFGSGTRLTVV.

The count of this clone is one. The chain joins TRBV2 to TRBJ2-1; weak D call: TRBD1 (6 bases). Per the germline V gene, CDR1 is SNHLY and CDR2 is FYNNEI. V was cut by 6 bases and J by 7 bases, with 25 bases left in between. The CDR3 contains 17 residues. The CDR3 bases are TGTGCCAGCAGGCTACTCGGGACGGGACCCAGGGGTAATGAGCAGTTCTTC. Encoded protein: CASRLLGTGPRGNEQFF.

The chain employs TRBV27 and TRBJ2-1, with D possibly TRBD2 on 6 matching bases. The CDR3 runs 15 residues. V was pared by 2 bases and J by 6 bases, with 14 bases between. Looked up from germline, CDR1 is MNHEY and CDR2 is SMNVEV (reference sequence). The CDR3 region has the DNA TGTGCCAGCAGTTTAAACGGGAGAATATCCAATGAGCAGTTCTTC. Amino acids: CASSLNGRISNEQFF.

The chain recombines TRBV5-4 with TRBJ2-1, with D unresolved. The CDR3 runs 13 residues. Germline V CDR1 and CDR2: SGHNT, YYREEE (reference sequence). V dropped 0 bases and J dropped 4 bases, with 5 bases sitting between them. CDR3: CASSLGPYNEQFF. The CDR3, as DNA: TGTGCCAGCAGCTTGGGGCCATACAATGAGCAGTTCTTC.